The sequence of this TCR beta chain was determined in a study of blood T cell repertoires in COVID-19. The CDR3 totals 15 residues. CDR1 and CDR2 (germline): GTSNPN, SVGIG (reference sequence). Trimming removed 0 bases at V and 3 bases at J, with 12 bases between. Produced via immunoSEQ multiplex PCR; TCRdb's table is partial and in-frame only. There are roughly 200,000 clones in the sample; 87% occur only once, and about a tenth lies in the top ten. This chain uses TRBV30 with TRBJ1-5; D possibly corresponds to TRBD1 (6 bases). Specimen: PBMCs or T cells enriched from blood (not recorded which). This receptor was identified in a man between 18 and 35 years old with acute COVID-19. This CDR3 is CAWSVSDRNNQPQHF. CDR3 DNA sequence: TGTGCCTGGAGTGTTTCGGACAGAAACAATCAGCCCCAGCATTTT. The full variable domain, rest sourced from reference TRBV30 and TRBJ1-5, is SQTIHQWPATLVQPVGSPLSLECTVEGTSNPNLYWYRQAAGRGLQLLFYSVGIGQISSEVPQNLSASRPQDRQFILSSKKLLLSDSGFYLCAWSVSDRNNQPQHFGDGTRLSIL.